This T cell receptor beta chain was documented in a study of T cell responses to AZD1222 COVID-19 vaccine. The CDR3 runs 13 residues. V lost 4 bases, J lost 0 bases, and 6 bases lay in between. Germline V gives CDR1 ENHRY, CDR2 SYGVKD. Points on this clone: Antigen: not known.

Study observations and caveats: Reportedly, nearly half of unique spike TCRs recognized epitopes outside B.1.351/B.1.1.7 mutations. Only after the peak T cell response were repertoires sampled. Females outnumbered males among donors, who were mostly white British; clonal diversity was possibly underestimated. Increased Spike-specific TCR breadth and depth were observed after two AZD1222 doses.

Produced via immunoSEQ multiplex PCR; TCRdb's table is partial and in-frame only. The sample includes 150,000 to 200,000 clones, around 94% seen only once; the top ten take around 3.6%. This chain connects TRBV10-3 to TRBJ1-1; D gene ambiguous. This specimen was peripheral blood, taken 28 days after the second dose of the MenACWY control vaccine. The TCR comes from an adult who received the MenACWY meningococcal vaccine as a control. The CDR3 here is CAISGSLNTEAFF. In nucleotides, the CDR3 is TGTGCCATCAGTGGGAGCTTGAACACTGAAGCTTTCTTT.